This T cell receptor beta chain was recovered during a study of blood T cell repertoires in COVID-19. Germline loops: CDR1 MNHEY, CDR2 SVGAGI. CDR3 length: 13 amino acids. Trimming removed 6 bases at V and 8 bases at J, with 16 bases between. Assay used: immunoSEQ multiplex PCR; TCRdb lists only in-frame clones, some missing. This sample has over 200,000 clones, with 89% found just once. Material: peripheral blood. The sequence came from a man aged 55 to 70 who had recovered from COVID-19. The chain links TRBV6-5 to TRBJ1-2; D gene unclear. CDR3 sequence: CASSDARGRGYTF. In DNA, the CDR3 is TGTGCCAGCAGCGATGCAAGAGGAAGGGGCTACACCTTC.